The next 10 T cell receptor beta chains were all read from a single sample in a study of T cell responses to AZD1222 COVID-19 vaccine. The protocol was immunoSEQ multiplex PCR, while the TCRdb copy is restricted to in-frame clones and leaves out a portion. The sample includes 77,000 or so clones, 75% to 90% of them seen just once. Sequenced here: peripheral blood, sampled on day 0 of AZD1222 vaccination. All receptors derive from an adult in good health.

The chain has TRBV10-3 and TRBJ1-1; a weak D match, TRBD1 (5 bases). Trimming cost V 7 bases and J 4 bases, with 13 bases left between them. Germline lookup yields CDR1 ENHRY and CDR2 SYGVKD. The CDR3 runs to 13 residues. The CDR3 loop is CAIKEGQGTEAFF. CDR3 sequence (DNA): TGTGCCATCAAAGAGGGTCAGGGCACTGAAGCTTTCTTT.

The chain couples TRBV7-2 to TRBJ2-5; D not resolved. From germline, CDR1 is SGHTA and CDR2 FQGNSA. Trimming removed 1 base at V and 1 base at J, with 4 bases between. CDR3 size: 13 residues. The CDR3 spells CASSLGSQETQYF. Written as DNA, the CDR3 is TGTGCCAGCAGCTTAGGGAGCCAAGAGACCCAGTACTTC.

CDR3: CASSLYLGDGYTF. The DNA of the CDR3 is TGTGCCAGCAGCTTATATTTAGGGGATGGCTACACCTTC. The rearrangement joins TRBV7-2 to TRBJ1-2; tentative D call: TRBD1 (5 bases). V lost 2 bases, J lost 6 bases, and 10 bases lay in between. Germline-derived CDR1 and CDR2 are SGHTA and FQGNSA. This CDR3 spans 13 amino acids.

This clone occurred once. The chain employs TRBV7-9 and TRBJ2-2; no definite D call. V shed 3 bases and J shed 0 bases, with 8 bases lying between them. CDR1 is SEHNR, CDR2 FQNEAQ, per germline (reference sequence). CDR3 size: 15 residues. CDR3: CASSLKHPNTGELFF. CDR3 coding DNA: TGTGCCAGCAGCTTGAAACACCCGAACACCGGGGAGCTGTTTTTT.

This chain connects TRBV20-1 to TRBJ2-1, with a weak D call TRBD1 (5 bases). Germline lookup yields CDR1 DFQATT and CDR2 SNEGSKA (reference sequence). The CDR3 length is 13 residues. V was trimmed by 3 bases and J by 8 bases, leaving 14 bases between them. As DNA, the CDR3 is TGCAGTGCTAGTGGTCAGGGATGGGATGAGCAGTTCTTC. Translated: CSASGQGWDEQFF.

CDR3 amino acids: CASSPGRGARLVSAYNEQFF. CDR3 DNA: TGTGCCAGCAGCCCAGGAAGGGGAGCCCGGCTAGTGAGCGCCTACAATGAGCAGTTCTTC. The chain joins TRBV11-3 to TRBJ2-1; D could derive from TRBD1 or TRBD2 (5 bases each). Per germline, CDR1 SGHNT and CDR2 YENEEA. The ends were cut back, 5 bases at V and 2 bases at J, with 28 bases in the middle. The CDR3 is 20 residues long. The whole variable domain, remainder taken from reference TRBV11-3 and TRBJ2-1, is EAGVVQSPRYKIIEKKQPVAFWCNPISGHNTLYWYLQNLGQGPELLIRYENEEAVDDSQLPKDRFSAERLKGVDSTLKIQPAELGDSAVYLCASSPGRGARLVSAYNEQFFGPGTRLTVL.

The gene calls are TRBV18 and TRBJ1-3; D is ambiguous. Trimming stripped 3 bases from V and 3 bases from J, with 12 bases between. The CDR3 contains 15 residues. CDR1 and CDR2 from the germline V gene are KGHSH and LQKENI. The CDR3 bases are TGTGCCAGCTCACCCCGAAAGGGAGATGGAAACACCATATATTTT. Residues: CASSPRKGDGNTIYF.

This chain links TRBV10-3 with TRBJ2-2; 9 positions agree with TRBD1. CDR3 length equals 13 residues. The germline V gene has CDR1 ENHRY and CDR2 SYGVKD. J was trimmed by 3 bases and V by 11 bases; bases with no gene match: 4. The CDR3 reads CASRTGDTGELFF. The CDR3 DNA is TGTGCCTCACGGACAGGGGACACCGGGGAGCTGTTTTTT.

J is TRBJ1-6 and V is TRBV27, with 7 bases aligning to TRBD1. CDR1 is MNHEY, CDR2 SMNVEV, per germline (reference sequence). Unmatched junction bases numbered 9, after V lost 9 bases and J lost 10 bases. CDR3 length: 13 residues. The CDR3 region has the DNA TGTGCCAGTACTCGGACAGGTGGATCACCCCTCCACTTT. Translated: CASTRTGGSPLHF.

The chain uses TRBV27 and TRBJ2-5; D unresolved. The CDR3 sequence is 14 residues long. V gave up 6 bases and J gave up 2 bases, with 13 bases separating them. CDR1 MNHEY and CDR2 SMNVEV come from the germline V gene (reference sequence). Written as DNA, the CDR3 is TGTGCCAGCAGCTCATACCCCACACAAGAGACCCAGTACTTC. It translates to CASSSYPTQETQYF.